The 32 T cell receptor beta chains reported below all come from one sample, sequenced in a study of cytomegalovirus exposure and HLA in healthy donors. Using immunoSEQ multiplex PCR, the repertoire was profiled, and TCRdb retains in-frame clones only, with some absent. The table lists 82,000 or so clones, about 92% of them singletons. Sequencing was done on a sample of PBMCs. These receptors originate from a man aged 18 to 29 in good health and CMV-seronegative.

V usage is TRBV4-1 and J usage is TRBJ2-3; TRBD2 might be the D (7 bases). The CDR3 has 13 residues. V was pared by 0 bases and J by 7 bases, with 8 bases between. In germline, CDR1 is MGHRA, CDR2 YSYEKL. The DNA of the CDR3 is TGCGCCAGCAGCCAAGAGGGGGGGCATACGCAGTATTTT. Translation: CASSQEGGHTQYF.

This chain links TRBV6-1 with TRBJ1-1, with 8 nucleotides matching TRBD1. Trimming cost V 4 bases and J 2 bases; bases outside gene matches: 3. The CDR3 has 14 residues. Germline CDR1 MNHNS, CDR2 SASEGT. CDR3 sequence reads: CASSGTGLNTEAFF. The CDR3 DNA reads as TGTGCCAGCAGTGGGACAGGGTTAAACACTGAAGCTTTCTTT.

This clone was detected ten times or more. CDR3 sequence reads: CASSVGNGRGETQYF. CDR3 nucleotides: TGTGCCAGCAGCGTAGGTAACGGGAGGGGCGAGACCCAGTACTTC. J is TRBJ2-5 and V is TRBV9; 8 bases are shared with TRBD2. Germline V gene sequence: CDR1 SGDLS, CDR2 YYNGEE. Trimming cost V 0 bases and J 5 bases; bases outside gene matches: 6. CDR3 length: 15 residues.

The rearrangement links TRBV11-1 to TRBJ1-2; weak D call: TRBD1 (6 bases). V lost 5 bases and J 4 bases, leaving 11 bases between the germline ends. The CDR3 consists of 13 residues. Germline CDR1 and CDR2: SGHAT and FQDESV (reference sequence). The CDR3 DNA reads as TGTGCCAGCAGCCCACAGGGTGGCTATGGCTACACCTTC. It is translated as CASSPQGGYGYTF.

The CDR3 bases are TGTGCCTGGAATTTTCAGGGCTACGAGCAGTACTTC. It is translated as CAWNFQGYEQYF. The chain has TRBV30 and TRBJ2-7, with a possible D match to TRBD1 (5 bases). The germline CDR1 and CDR2 sequences are GTSNPN and SVGIG (reference sequence). The CDR3 totals 12 residues. V was trimmed by 4 bases and J by 3 bases, leaving 10 bases between them.

The chain recombines TRBV7-2 with TRBJ1-1; no clear D gene. CDR1 is SGHTA and CDR2 is FQGNSA in the germline V gene. V was pared by 3 bases and J by 1 base, with 9 bases between. The CDR3 spans 14 residues. In nucleotides, the CDR3 is TGTGCCAGCAGCTTCGGGTCTCGGAACACTGAAGCTTTCTTT. This translates into CASSFGSRNTEAFF.

Concerning this clone itself: One junction end does not reproduce the germline sequence, and a read error may be involved. The chain employs TRBV7-7 and TRBJ2-7; D might be TRBD2 (5 bases). Germline assignment: CDR1 SSHAT and CDR2 FNYEAQ (reference sequence). The CDR3 sequence is 15 residues long. CDR3 sequence (DNA): TGTGCTAGCAGCCTAAGTCCCGGGGTGAGCTACGAGCAGTACTTC. Translation: CASSLSPGVSYEQYF.

V gene TRBV5-1 combines with J gene TRBJ2-1, with D perhaps TRBD2 (5 bases). Per germline, CDR1 SGHRS and CDR2 YFSETQ. Trimming stripped 0 bases from V and 4 bases from J, with 8 bases between. The CDR3 loop spans 14 amino acids. As DNA, the CDR3 is TGCGCCAGCAGCTTGGCGGGGTCTTACAATGAGCAGTTCTTC. Encoded protein: CASSLAGSYNEQFF.

The rearrangement uses TRBV6-5 and TRBJ1-2, with 7 bases lining up with TRBD1. Germline assignment: CDR1 MNHEY and CDR2 SVGAGI. Losses at the gene ends were 6 bases for V and 4 bases for J; bases not matched to a gene: 5. This CDR3 is built from 13 residues. CDR3 residues: CASRDRSVYGYTF. As DNA, the CDR3 is TGTGCCAGCAGGGACAGGTCGGTCTATGGCTACACCTTC.

The rearrangement uses TRBV9 and TRBJ2-7; D may be TRBD2 (6 bases). The CDR3 spans 13 residues. Trimming cost V 4 bases and J 3 bases, with 11 bases left between them. Germline V gene lookup returns CDR1 SGDLS and CDR2 YYNGEE. CDR3 region: CASSSGGVYEQYF. For the CDR3, the DNA is TGTGCCAGCAGCTCCGGAGGGGTCTACGAGCAGTACTTC. Combining the CDR3 with reference TRBV9 and TRBJ2-7 gives the whole variable domain DSGVTQTPKHLITATGQRVTLRCSPRSGDLSVYWYQQSLDQGLQFLIQYYNGEERAKGNILERFSAQQFPDLHSELNLSSLELGDSALYFCASSSGGVYEQYFGPGTRLTVT.

The chain links TRBV7-9 to TRBJ1-4; 9 bases are a match to TRBD1. J lost 8 bases, V lost 8 bases, and 6 bases had no gene match. This CDR3 is built from 13 residues. Germline values: CDR1 SEHNR, CDR2 FQNEAQ (reference sequence). The CDR3 reads CASSRTGEEKLFF. For the CDR3, the DNA is TGTGCCAGCTCCCGGACAGGGGAAGAAAAACTGTTTTTT.

The gene calls are TRBV19 and TRBJ2-5, with 8 bases matching TRBD2. Per germline, CDR1 LNHDA and CDR2 SQIVND (reference sequence). The length of the CDR3 is 16 residues. Germline trimming cut 7 bases from V and 0 bases from J; bases unmatched to any gene: 10. CDR3 DNA: TGTGCCAGTACTAAAACCCCGGGAGGGGACCAAGAGACCCAGTACTTC. Its protein is CASTKTPGGDQETQYF. Supplemented by reference TRBV19 and TRBJ2-5, the full variable domain reads DGGITQSPKYLFRKEGQNVTLSCEQNLNHDAMYWYRQDPGQGLRLIYYSQIVNDFQKGDIAEGYSVSREKKESFPLTVTSAQKNPTAFYLCASTKTPGGDQETQYFGPGTRLLVL.

The rearrangement uses TRBV2 and TRBJ2-3; 7 nucleotides match TRBD2. Germline V gene data show CDR1 as SNHLY and CDR2 as FYNNEI. The CDR3 is made up of 14 amino acids. The trim removed 6 bases at V and 2 bases at J, leaving 5 bases unmatched. The CDR3 region is CASSKAGPTDTQYF. The CDR3 DNA sequence: TGTGCCAGCAGCAAAGCGGGGCCCACAGATACGCAGTATTTT.

This clone was observed a single time. At one boundary the junction diverges from the germline segment, which might be a read error. J is TRBJ1-2 and V is TRBV2, with D unresolved. The V gene's germline CDR1 is SNHLY and CDR2 FYNNEI. The CDR3 has 12 amino acids. The CDR3 DNA follows: TGTGCCAGCAGTCTCCGGGAGGGCCAACGATCATTC. Translation gives CASSLREGQRSF.

This chain joins TRBV2 and TRBJ1-2; D not certain. The CDR3 runs 12 residues. Germline assignment: CDR1 SNHLY and CDR2 FYNNEI. V was pared by 3 bases and J by 4 bases, with 6 bases between. CDR3 coding DNA: TGTGCCAGCAGTGAGGCAGTCTATGGCTACACCTTC. Translated, it gives CASSEAVYGYTF.

The CDR3 DNA reads as TGTGCCAGCAGTACCCTCCGACAGGAACATTATGGCTACACCTTC. Translation: CASSTLRQEHYGYTF. This chain connects TRBV27 to TRBJ1-2; D is possibly TRBD1 (6 bases). V lost 5 bases and J 5 bases, leaving 18 bases between the germline ends. The CDR3 sequence is 15 residues long. CDR1 is MNHEY, CDR2 SMNVEV, per germline (reference sequence).

This clone is a singleton in its sample. The J gene is TRBJ1-6, the V gene TRBV18; 7 nucleotides line up with TRBD1. The CDR3 is 13 residues long. Germline CDR1 KGHSH, CDR2 LQKENI. Trimming cost V 3 bases and J 13 bases; bases outside gene matches: 6. This CDR3 is CASSPSGQRPLHF. The DNA of the CDR3 is TGTGCCAGCTCACCTTCGGGACAGAGGCCCCTCCACTTT. Combining the CDR3 with reference TRBV18 and TRBJ1-6 gives the whole variable domain NAGVMQNPRHLVRRRGQEARLRCSPMKGHSHVYWYRQLPEEGLKFMVYLQKENIIDESGMPKERFSAEFPKEGPSILRIQQVVRGDSAAYFCASSPSGQRPLHFGNGTRLTVT.

The rearrangement links TRBV27 to TRBJ2-7; D remains ambiguous. Germline CDR1 and CDR2: MNHEY and SMNVEV (reference sequence). V lost 5 bases and J 6 bases, leaving 17 bases between the germline ends. This CDR3 contains 14 residues. The CDR3 spells CASSPKAATREQYF. The CDR3 coding sequence is TGTGCCAGCAGTCCTAAGGCGGCTACTCGCGAGCAGTACTTC.

CDR3 DNA sequence: TGTGCCAGCAGCGTACGGTCGGGGATCTCTGGAAACACCATATATTTT. It encodes CASSVRSGISGNTIYF. This rearrangement joins TRBV9 to TRBJ1-3; no clear D. CDR1 SGDLS and CDR2 YYNGEE come from the germline V gene. The CDR3 runs to 16 residues. V lost 1 base and J 0 bases, leaving 11 bases between the germline ends.

Concerning this clone itself: Other DNA sequences in this specimen translate into the identical CDR3. DNA of the CDR3: TGCGCCAGCAGCTTGGCAGGCCGATCACCCCTCCACTTT. It translates to CASSLAGRSPLHF. The chain combines TRBV5-1 with TRBJ1-6; the D is unclear. The germline CDR1 and CDR2 sequences are SGHRS and YFSETQ. The CDR3 has 13 amino acids. V lost 0 bases and J lost 10, with 8 bases in between.

V is TRBV6-1 and J is TRBJ2-1, with a tentative D call TRBD1 (5 bases). V was trimmed by 1 base and J by 5 bases, leaving 12 bases between them. The CDR3 is 15 residues long. Germline V gene data show CDR1 as MNHNS and CDR2 as SASEGT. The CDR3, as DNA: TGTGCCAGCAGTGAAGATGGGGCCATTGACAATGAGCAGTTCTTC. It specifies CASSEDGAIDNEQFF.

The V and J genes are TRBV9 and TRBJ2-5; no definite D call. V was cut by 0 bases and J by 5 bases, with 5 bases left in between. The CDR3 consists of 12 residues. CDR1 is SGDLS, CDR2 YYNGEE, per germline. CDR3 protein: CASSVAGETQYF. The CDR3 DNA is TGTGCCAGCAGCGTAGCTGGCGAGACCCAGTACTTC.

This clone was picked up one time. This chain links TRBV27 with TRBJ2-7, with TRBD2 identical over 14 bases. The CDR3 runs to 16 residues. From germline, CDR1 is MNHEY and CDR2 SMNVEV (reference sequence). With V trimmed by 4 bases and J by 10 bases, 12 bases remained unmatched. Here the CDR3 reads CASSSVTGLAGEEQYF. DNA for the CDR3: TGTGCCAGCAGTTCTGTGACGGGACTAGCGGGAGAAGAACAGTACTTC.

The V and J genes are TRBV11-2 and TRBJ1-3; D is unresolved. The CDR3 covers 16 residues. Between the trimmed V and J ends, which lost 5 bases and 4 bases, there was a span of 18 bases. Germline lookup yields CDR1 SGHAT and CDR2 FQNNGV. CDR3 sequence: CASSVEALLRGNTIYF. CDR3 in DNA: TGTGCCAGCAGCGTTGAGGCCCTTCTTAGAGGAAACACCATATATTTT. The entire variable domain, with the rest obtained from reference TRBV11-2 and TRBJ1-3, is as follows: EAGVAQSPRYKIIEKRQSVAFWCNPISGHATLYWYQQILGQGPKLLIQFQNNGVVDDSQLPKDRFSAERLKGVDSTLKIQPAKLEDSAVYLCASSVEALLRGNTIYFGEGSWLTVV.

This clone was picked up a small number of times. The chain employs TRBV7-8 and TRBJ1-3; 8 nucleotides match TRBD1. Germline-derived CDR1 and CDR2 are SGHVS and FQNEAQ. The CDR3 spans 15 residues. J lost 4 bases, V lost 5 bases, and 7 bases had no gene match. The CDR3 spells CASSRGQGLGNTIYF. The DNA of the CDR3 is TGTGCCAGCAGCCGCGGACAGGGATTGGGAAACACCATATATTTT.

The rearrangement joins TRBV6-4 to TRBJ2-3; the D gene is possibly TRBD2 (5 bases). This CDR3 region has 13 residues. Germline assignment: CDR1 MRHNA and CDR2 SNTAGT. V was trimmed by 6 bases and J by 5 bases, leaving 12 bases between them. The CDR3 spells CASSKEEGDTQYF. The DNA for the CDR3 is TGTGCCAGCAGCAAGGAGGAAGGAGATACGCAGTATTTT.

The chain combines TRBV4-1 with TRBJ1-1, with 9 bases aligning to TRBD1. V lost 4 bases, J lost 1 base, and 16 bases stayed unmatched. Germline CDR1 MGHRA, CDR2 YSYEKL. The CDR3 is 19 amino acids. For the CDR3, the DNA is TGCGCCAGCAGCCGGGAGCCGGGACAGGGAAACTCGAGGAACACTGAAGCTTTCTTT. It translates to CASSREPGQGNSRNTEAFF.

The chain combines TRBV4-1 with TRBJ2-2, with 9 bases aligning to TRBD2. The CDR3 covers 16 residues. V trimming: 4 bases; J trimming: 4 bases; junction bases outside the gene matches: 7. The germline V gene encodes CDR1 MGHRA and CDR2 YSYEKL. CDR3 sequence reads: CASSPRTSVTTGELFF. DNA of the CDR3: TGCGCCAGCAGCCCACGGACTAGCGTTACCACCGGGGAGCTGTTTTTT.

The chain carries TRBV5-1 and TRBJ2-1; no firm D call. Germline V lookup: CDR1 SGHRS, CDR2 YFSETQ. The CDR3 is 15 residues long. Trimming removed 0 bases at V and 2 bases at J, with 9 bases between. The CDR3 nucleotides read TGCGCCAGCAGCTTGGCGTCGCTAGCCTACAATGAGCAGTTCTTC. Translating gives CASSLASLAYNEQFF.

The J gene is TRBJ2-5, the V gene TRBV5-1, with TRBD1 matching over 7 bases. CDR1 and CDR2 (germline): SGHRS, YFSETQ. This CDR3 spans 15 amino acids. J lost 1 base, V lost 4 bases, and 7 bases had no gene match. CDR3 bases: TGCGCCAGCAGCCCCCCCCCAGGGGGCCAAGAGACCCAGTACTTC. Its translation: CASSPPPGGQETQYF.

This chain joins TRBV6-5 and TRBJ2-2; maybe TRBD1 (5 bases). Germline CDR1 MNHEY, CDR2 SVGAGI. There are 14 residues in the CDR3. V was pared by 9 bases and J by 1 base, with 12 bases between. CDR3 DNA sequence: TGTGCCAGGTACCGCAGGGAGAACACCGGGGAGCTGTTTTTT. This translates into CARYRRENTGELFF.

The chain couples TRBV10-2 to TRBJ1-5, with 8 bases aligning to TRBD1. Unmatched junction bases numbered 2, after V lost 0 bases and J lost 7 bases. Germline-derived CDR1 and CDR2 are WSHSY and SAAADI. There are 14 residues in the CDR3. CDR3 sequence reads: CASSESDREQPQHF. CDR3 nucleotides: TGCGCCAGCAGTGAGTCGGACAGGGAACAGCCCCAGCATTTT.